The clone carrying this T cell receptor (beta chain) showed up just a few times. Its antigen is not identified. One junction end does not reproduce the germline sequence, and a read error may be involved. TCRdb reanalysed the 5' RACE reads using MiXCR and keeps one entry per CDR3 protein. The sample lists roughly 370,000 distinct CDR3 sequences; roughly 15% were seen once. The CDR3 sequence is 15 residues long. Per the germline V gene, CDR1 is LGHNA and CDR2 is YSLEER. The data originate from a study of T-cell memory formation after mild COVID-19. Study-level results: Mainly CM and EM harbored the contracting CD4+ clones; mainly EMRA harbored the CD8+ ones.

The TCR comes from a man aged 18 to 35 who had mild COVID-19 (a few samples of this study predate the infection). Cell type and time point are not known. The specimen sequenced was PBMCs or a T cell subset sorted from them (not recorded which). The gene calls are TRBV4-3 and TRBJ1-6; possible D gene TRBD1, 5 bases. CDR3 sequence (DNA): TGCGCCAGCAGGCAAGACAGAGTTTATAATTCACCCCTCCACTTT. This translates into CASRQDRVYNSPLHF.